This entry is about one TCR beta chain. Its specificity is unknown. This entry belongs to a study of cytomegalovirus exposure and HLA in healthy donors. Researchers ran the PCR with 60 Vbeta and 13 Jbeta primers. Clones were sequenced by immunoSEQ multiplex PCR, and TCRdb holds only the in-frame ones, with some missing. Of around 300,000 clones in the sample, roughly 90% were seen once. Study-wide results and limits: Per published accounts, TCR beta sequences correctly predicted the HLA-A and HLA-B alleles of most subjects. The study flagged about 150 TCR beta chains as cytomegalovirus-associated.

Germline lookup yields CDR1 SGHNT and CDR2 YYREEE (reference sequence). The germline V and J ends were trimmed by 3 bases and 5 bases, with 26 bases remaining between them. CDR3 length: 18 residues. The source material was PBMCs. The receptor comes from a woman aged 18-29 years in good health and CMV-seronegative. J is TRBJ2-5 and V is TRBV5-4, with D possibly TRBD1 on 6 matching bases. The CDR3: CASSSISSQQGTGETQYF. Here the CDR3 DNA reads TGTGCCAGCAGCTCAATTTCCTCCCAACAGGGAACGGGGGAGACCCAGTACTTC.